This section outlines one TCR beta chain sequence together with its context. After removal of 5 bases from V and 0 bases from J, the junction contained 7 bases not matched to a gene. This CDR3 has 15 amino acids. The germline V gene encodes CDR1 MNHEY and CDR2 SMNVEV (reference sequence). TCRdb itself ran the 5' RACE reads through MiXCR, one entry per CDR3 protein. The data contain 100,000 to 150,000 distinct CDR3 sequences, approximately 9% of them seen just once; the ten biggest clones take up 40%. This entry is derived from a study of T cells after yellow fever vaccination. This sequence originates from a man aged 18 to 30 who received the YFV17D yellow fever vaccine. Sequences were derived from CD8+ T cells sorted from PBMCs, sampled on the day of the yellow fever booster vaccination. V is TRBV27 and J is TRBJ2-7, with 7 bases that match TRBD1. The CDR3 DNA reads as TGTGCCAGCAGTGAACCGGGACAGCTCTCCTACGAGCAGTACTTC. Translating it yields CASSEPGQLSYEQYF.